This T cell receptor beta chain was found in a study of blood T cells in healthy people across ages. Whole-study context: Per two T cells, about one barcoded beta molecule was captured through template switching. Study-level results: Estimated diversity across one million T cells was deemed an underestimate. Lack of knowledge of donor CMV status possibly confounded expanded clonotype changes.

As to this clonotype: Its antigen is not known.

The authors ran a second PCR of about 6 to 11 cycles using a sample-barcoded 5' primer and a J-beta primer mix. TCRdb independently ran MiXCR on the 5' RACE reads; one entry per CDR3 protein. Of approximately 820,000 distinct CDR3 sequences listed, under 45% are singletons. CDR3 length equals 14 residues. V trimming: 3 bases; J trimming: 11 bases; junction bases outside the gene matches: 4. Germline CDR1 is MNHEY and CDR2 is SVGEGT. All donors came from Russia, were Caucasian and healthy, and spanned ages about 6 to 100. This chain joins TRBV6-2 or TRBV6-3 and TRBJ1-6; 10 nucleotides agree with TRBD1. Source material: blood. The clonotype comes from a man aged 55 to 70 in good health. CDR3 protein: CASSYGQGVAPLHF. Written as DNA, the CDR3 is TGTGCCAGCAGTTATGGACAGGGGGTCGCACCCCTCCACTTT.